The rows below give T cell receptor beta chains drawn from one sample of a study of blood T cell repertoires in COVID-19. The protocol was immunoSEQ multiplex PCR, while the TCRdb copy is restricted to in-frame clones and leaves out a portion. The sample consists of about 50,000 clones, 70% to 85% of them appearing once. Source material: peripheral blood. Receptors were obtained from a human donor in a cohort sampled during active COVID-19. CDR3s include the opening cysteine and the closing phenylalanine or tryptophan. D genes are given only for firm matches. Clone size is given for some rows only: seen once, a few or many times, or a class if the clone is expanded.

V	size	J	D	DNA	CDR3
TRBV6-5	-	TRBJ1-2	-	TGTGCCAGCAGTTACTCGGGAGGTCTCTCCGCCACCTTC	CASSYSGGLSATF
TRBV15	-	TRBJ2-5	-	TGTGCCACCAGCAGAGGAATGACGGGGAAGGAGACCCAGTACTTC	CATSRGMTGKETQYF
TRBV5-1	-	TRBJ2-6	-	TGCGCCAGCAGCCGGGACTCCCGAAGCTCTGGGGCCAACGTCCTGACTTTC	CASSRDSRSSGANVLTF
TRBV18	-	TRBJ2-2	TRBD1	TGTGCCAGCTCAATGGGACAGGGAGGCACCGGGGAGCTGTTTTTT	CASSMGQGGTGELFF
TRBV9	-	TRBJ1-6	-	TGTGCCAGCAGCGTAGCTACACCCCAGGGACCCCTCCACTTT	CASSVATPQGPLHF
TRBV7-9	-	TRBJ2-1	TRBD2	TGTGCCAGCAGCGTAGGACTAGCCTCTAATGAGCAGTTCTTC	CASSVGLASNEQFF
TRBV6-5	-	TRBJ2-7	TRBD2	TGTGCCAGCAGTTTCAAAATGGGACTAGCGGCCTACGAGCAGTACTTC	CASSFKMGLAAYEQYF
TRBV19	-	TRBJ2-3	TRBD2	TGTGCCAGTAGCCTCGGAGGAGGGAGGGGAACAGATACGCAGTATTTT	CASSLGGGRGTDTQYF
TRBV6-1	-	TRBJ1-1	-	TGTGCCAGCAGTGAAGCTTTATCAGGGAACACTGAAGCTTTCTTT	CASSEALSGNTEAFF
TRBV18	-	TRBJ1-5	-	TGTGCCAGCCCGATGGACTCCGTTGATAGCAATCAGCCCCAGCATTTT	CASPMDSVDSNQPQHF
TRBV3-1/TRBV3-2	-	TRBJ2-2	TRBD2	TGTGCCAGCGCGGGGGTAAAGGACACCGGGGAGCTGTTTTTT	CASAGVKDTGELFF
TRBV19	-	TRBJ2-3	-	TGTGCCAGTAGTATAGATCTGGGGAGTACGCAGTATTTT	CASSIDLGSTQYF
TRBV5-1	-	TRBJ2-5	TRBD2	TGCGCCAGCAGCTTGGATTTAGCGGGAGAATCGGAGACCCAGTACTTC	CASSLDLAGESETQYF
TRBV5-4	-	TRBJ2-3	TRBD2	TGTGCCAGCAGCTTGGAGGGCGGGAGGGCCGGCACAGATACGCAGTATTTT	CASSLEGGRAGTDTQYF
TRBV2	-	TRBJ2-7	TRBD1	TGTGCCAGCAGCGCCAACAGGGGTACCTCCTACGAGCAGTACTTC	CASSANRGTSYEQYF
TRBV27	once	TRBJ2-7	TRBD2	TGTGCCAGCAGTTATCGAGCGGGAGGGGCCTACGAGCAGTACTTC	CASSYRAGGAYEQYF
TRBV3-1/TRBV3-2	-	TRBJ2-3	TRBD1	TGTGCCAGCAGCCAAGGCCTCTCTGGACAGGGTGGCACAGATACGCAGTATTTT	CASSQGLSGQGGTDTQYF
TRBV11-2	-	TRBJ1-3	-	TGTGCCAGCAGCCCACAGGGCTCTGGAAACACCATATATTTT	CASSPQGSGNTIYF
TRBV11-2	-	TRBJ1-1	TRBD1	TGTGCCAGCAGCTCGAAGACAGGGCCCATGAACACTGAAGCTTTCTTT	CASSSKTGPMNTEAFF
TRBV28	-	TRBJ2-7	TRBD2	TGTGCCAGCAGTTTTGGGGCTAGCGGGTTTACCGCGCAGTACTTC	CASSFGASGFTAQYF
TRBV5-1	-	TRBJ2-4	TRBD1	TGCGCCAGCAGCCCGGGGACAGGCATGATTCAGTACTTC	CASSPGTGMIQYF
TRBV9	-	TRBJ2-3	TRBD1	TGTGCCAGCAGCCTCCGAACAGGGGCAAGCACAGATACGCAGTATTTT	CASSLRTGASTDTQYF
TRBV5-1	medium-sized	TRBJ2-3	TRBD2	TGCGCCAGTCGGCGGGAGGACCCAGATACGCAGTATTTT	CASRREDPDTQYF
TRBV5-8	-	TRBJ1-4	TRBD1	TGTGCCAGCAGCTTTCAGGGGGGAATAGTCCAAAGAGAAAAACTGTTTTTT	CASSFQGGIVQREKLFF
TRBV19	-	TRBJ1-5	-	TGTGCCAGTAGTCTCCGGGATTTAAATCAGCCCCAGCATTTT	CASSLRDLNQPQHF
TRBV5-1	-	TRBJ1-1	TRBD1	TGCGCCAGCAGCTCCCAGGGGGGAAACACTGAAGCTTTCTTT	CASSSQGGNTEAFF